This TCR beta chain is from a study of T cell repertoires in cytomegalovirus infection (dated by TCRdb to between 2018 and 2021). At the level of the whole study: Donor HLA type was relevant to the analysis, because carriage of CMV infection together with the matching HLA type was indicated by public TCR beta signatures.

The CDR3 runs 15 residues from the cysteine to the phenylalanine. Left in the record is the CDR3 DNA by itself, 45 bases read in frame from the first base. Ends trimmed: V by 1 base, J by 2 bases; bases unmatched to a gene: 2. From a lookup of the germline V gene, CDR1 and CDR2 are SGHTA and FQGNSA. There are many counts of this clonotype. This receptor's antigen is unknown. No quality values exist for individual bases; no much larger clone is one base distant. The data were produced on an Illumina HiSeq 1500. TCRdb handled the public reads itself, with Q25 trimming in fastp and clone calling in MiXCR, and kept productive beta chains. All rows with the same CDR3 protein become a single entry with the most common DNA and genes. Here the sample has 65,000 to 90,000 distinct CDR3 sequences; approximately 3.6% occur a single time. Around 22% of the sample is taken by the ten largest. What the authors observed across the whole study: In both this cohort and an independent cohort of under 450 donors, the cumulative frequency of public TCR beta family members distinguished carriers of CMV infection plus the relevant HLA type. The ex vivo response was dominated by HLA-C-restricted CMV-specific TCR beta clonotypes, which also provided the single most frequent clonotype in two of eight donors.

The sequence derives from a human donor in good health (CMV status not recorded). Some clones in this sample may be carry-over from other donors' samples. Sequenced sample: PBMCs. This chain is built from TRBV7-2 and TRBJ2-3; 8 junctional bases match TRBD1. The DNA is as follows: TGTGCCAGCAGCTTAGGGACAGGGAACACAGATACGCAGTATTTT. This translates into CASSLGTGNTDTQYF.